Each of the 21 T cell receptor beta chains below was sequenced from the same sample in a study of T cell changes during pregnancy in multiple sclerosis. Sequencing was performed with immunoSEQ multiplex PCR; in TCRdb, only in-frame clones are kept and a portion is missing. The sample lists some 120,000 clones; around nine tenths were seen once. The sample here was peripheral blood, taken in the third trimester of pregnancy. These receptors were collected from a female donor with multiple sclerosis, enrolled in a pregnancy study.

This clone showed up just once. J is TRBJ1-1 and V is TRBV29-1, with D possibly TRBD1 on 6 matching bases. Trimming took off 2 bases at V and 4 bases at J, with 14 bases between the two ends. The CDR3 extends over 14 amino acids. Germline assignment: CDR1 SQVTM and CDR2 ANQGSEA. The DNA of the CDR3 is TGCAGCGTTGAACATCGGGGGGCGGGCACTGAAGCTTTCTTT. Residues: CSVEHRGAGTEAFF.

This clone occurred once. This sequence joins TRBV5-6 and TRBJ2-3; no clear D gene. CDR3 length: 14 residues. Per the germline V gene, CDR1 is SGHDT and CDR2 is YYEEEE. V lost 0 bases, J lost 6 bases, and 11 bases lay in between. CDR3 region: CASSLGSPGDTQYF. The CDR3 nucleotides read TGTGCCAGCAGCTTGGGCAGCCCCGGGGATACGCAGTATTTT.

The chain employs TRBV6-1 and TRBJ2-7; the D is unclear. The CDR3 contains 13 residues. Between the trimmed V and J ends, which lost 1 base and 2 bases, there was a span of 6 bases. From germline, CDR1 is MNHNS and CDR2 SASEGT. This chain's CDR3 is CASSEGAPYEQYF. CDR3 in DNA: TGTGCCAGCAGTGAAGGGGCCCCCTACGAGCAGTACTTC.

This chain links TRBV7-2 with TRBJ2-2; D gene unclear. The CDR3 spans 14 residues. Germline V gene lookup returns CDR1 SGHTA and CDR2 FQGNSA. V shed 0 bases and J shed 1 base, with 3 bases lying between them. CDR3 loop: CASSLALNTGELFF. CDR3 nucleotide sequence: TGTGCCAGCAGCTTAGCCCTGAACACCGGGGAGCTGTTTTTT.

V usage is TRBV19 and J usage is TRBJ2-1; tentatively, D is TRBD2 (6 bases). V was pared by 6 bases and J by 7 bases, with 10 bases between. The CDR3 runs 12 residues. The germline V gene has CDR1 LNHDA and CDR2 SQIVND (reference sequence). The CDR3 sequence is CASRRSGNEQFF. For the CDR3, the DNA is TGTGCCAGTAGACGCAGCGGGAATGAGCAGTTCTTC.

This clone was seen only a few times. This chain uses TRBV11-2 with TRBJ1-1; D is unresolved. The length of the CDR3 is 13 residues. V shed 0 bases and J shed 8 bases, with 10 bases lying between them. Per the germline V gene, CDR1 is SGHAT and CDR2 is FQNNGV. The CDR3 region is CASSLDLDSEAFF. The CDR3 DNA reads as TGTGCCAGCAGCTTAGATTTGGACTCGGAAGCTTTCTTT. The complete variable domain, with remaining parts taken from reference TRBV11-2 and TRBJ1-1, reads EAGVAQSPRYKIIEKRQSVAFWCNPISGHATLYWYQQILGQGPKLLIQFQNNGVVDDSQLPKDRFSAERLKGVDSTLKIQPAKLEDSAVYLCASSLDLDSEAFFGQGTRLTVV.

The chain couples TRBV19 to TRBJ2-7; 7 positions agree with TRBD1. V was clipped by 3 bases and J by 0 bases; unmatched bases: 5. The CDR3 length is 15 residues. Germline V gives CDR1 LNHDA, CDR2 SQIVND (reference sequence). The CDR3 DNA reads TGTGCCAGTAGTATGGGGGACAGCCGCTCCTACGAGCAGTACTTC. It specifies CASSMGDSRSYEQYF.

This clone was picked up one time. The gene calls are TRBV6-1 and TRBJ2-7; D unresolved. This CDR3 comprises 14 residues. Germline CDR1 and CDR2: MNHNS and SASEGT. The ends were cut back, 4 bases at V and 2 bases at J, with 12 bases in the middle. The CDR3 loop is CASSALVRPYEQYF. DNA for the CDR3: TGTGCCAGCAGTGCCTTAGTTCGTCCCTACGAGCAGTACTTC.

CDR3 protein: CASSLVTGGTEAFF. As DNA, the CDR3 is TGTGCCAGCAGCTTAGTTACCGGGGGGACTGAAGCTTTCTTT. The V call is TRBV11-2, the J call TRBJ1-1; D possibly corresponds to TRBD1 (5 bases). V gave up 1 base and J gave up 5 bases, with 11 bases separating them. Looked up from germline, CDR1 is SGHAT and CDR2 is FQNNGV. CDR3 length: 14 amino acids.

The chain is built from TRBV18 and TRBJ2-7; 7 bases agree with TRBD1. V was pared by 1 base and J by 5 bases, with 8 bases of the junction left unmatched. Germline values: CDR1 KGHSH, CDR2 LQKENI. This CDR3 region has 15 residues. The CDR3 sequence is CASSPQGANSDEQYF. CDR3 DNA sequence: TGTGCCAGCTCACCACAGGGGGCCAACTCGGACGAGCAGTACTTC. Filled out from reference TRBV18 and TRBJ2-7, the complete variable domain reads NAGVMQNPRHLVRRRGQEARLRCSPMKGHSHVYWYRQLPEEGLKFMVYLQKENIIDESGMPKERFSAEFPKEGPSILRIQQVVRGDSAAYFCASSPQGANSDEQYFGPGTRLTVT.

The rearrangement links TRBV5-4 to TRBJ2-2; D remains ambiguous. CDR3 length: 15 amino acids. Germline CDR1 is SGHNT and CDR2 is YYREEE (reference sequence). Trimming pared 4 bases from V and 0 bases from J, leaving 10 bases between. The CDR3 DNA reads as TGTGCCAGCAGCGTAAAAACAGCGAACACCGGGGAGCTGTTTTTT. Translating it yields CASSVKTANTGELFF.

This chain joins TRBV10-3 and TRBJ2-1; 7 positions agree with TRBD1. Trimming cost V 4 bases and J 8 bases; bases outside gene matches: 11. Germline V gene lookup returns CDR1 ENHRY and CDR2 SYGVKD. The CDR3 runs 15 residues. Written as DNA, the CDR3 is TGTGCCATCAGTGGAACCGGGACAGCGCTGGATGAGCAGTTCTTC. It encodes CAISGTGTALDEQFF.

The V call is TRBV9, the J call TRBJ2-7; maybe TRBD1 (6 bases). The CDR3 runs to 13 residues. Germline lookup yields CDR1 SGDLS and CDR2 YYNGEE. Trimming removed 4 bases from V and 5 bases from J, with 13 bases in between. CDR3 bases: TGTGCCAGCAGCCCCCGCAGGGACAACGAGCAGTACTTC. Residues: CASSPRRDNEQYF. Based on the CDR3 plus reference TRBV9 and TRBJ2-7, the full variable domain is DSGVTQTPKHLITATGQRVTLRCSPRSGDLSVYWYQQSLDQGLQFLIQYYNGEERAKGNILERFSAQQFPDLHSELNLSSLELGDSALYFCASSPRRDNEQYFGPGTRLTVT.

The rearrangement links TRBV14 to TRBJ2-7; 7 nucleotides align to TRBD1. This CDR3 has 14 residues. CDR1 is SGHDN and CDR2 is FVKESK in the germline V gene. Trimming took 4 bases from V and 4 from J; bases not matched to a gene: 7. CDR3 nucleotide sequence: TGTGCCAGCAGCCCCAGGGACAGCCCTTACGAGCAGTACTTC. Translated, it gives CASSPRDSPYEQYF.

The chain couples TRBV28 to TRBJ2-1, with TRBD2 matching over 12 bases. There are 17 residues in the CDR3. CDR1 is MDHEN, CDR2 SYDVKM, per germline. The V segment lost 6 bases and the J segment 0 bases; nucleotides outside the gene matches: 6. The CDR3 sequence is CASSGTSGPSSYNEQFF. Here the CDR3 DNA reads TGTGCCAGCAGCGGGACTAGCGGGCCAAGCTCCTACAATGAGCAGTTCTTC.

This clone appeared a few times. V usage is TRBV20-1 and J usage is TRBJ1-1, with D perhaps matching TRBD1 (6 bases). Germline V CDR1 and CDR2: DFQATT, SNEGSKA (reference sequence). V shed 6 bases and J shed 7 bases, with 12 bases lying between them. This CDR3 is 11 amino acids long. The CDR3 DNA reads TGCAGTGCACAACAGGGTAGTGAAGCTTTCTTT. Its protein product is CSAQQGSEAFF.

This clone was observed a handful of times. The V gene is TRBV19, the J gene TRBJ1-1, with D uncertain. Deletions cut 2 bases from V and 0 bases from J, with 4 bases between. Looked up from germline, CDR1 is LNHDA and CDR2 is SQIVND (reference sequence). The CDR3 has 13 residues. DNA for the CDR3: TGTGCCAGTAGTATACGGTTGAACACTGAAGCTTTCTTT. Translation: CASSIRLNTEAFF.

This chain joins TRBV5-1 and TRBJ1-3; maybe TRBD1 (5 bases). Deletions cut 0 bases from V and 4 bases from J, with 8 bases between. The CDR3 runs to 14 residues. CDR1 SGHRS and CDR2 YFSETQ come from the germline V gene. The CDR3 nucleotides are TGCGCCAGCAGCTTGGCTCCAGGGGGAAACACCATATATTTT. It yields the protein CASSLAPGGNTIYF.

J is TRBJ2-1 and V is TRBV7-6; tentatively, D is TRBD1 (5 bases). Germline V CDR1 and CDR2: SGHVS, FNYEAQ. The CDR3 extends over 15 amino acids. Trimming removed 5 bases at V and 0 bases at J, with 11 bases between. CDR3 sequence: CASSLDSSSYNEQFF. The CDR3 DNA is TGTGCCAGCAGCCTTGACAGTAGCTCCTACAATGAGCAGTTCTTC.

V gene TRBV7-3 combines with J gene TRBJ2-1, with a possible D match to TRBD2 (8 bases). CDR1 and CDR2 from the germline V gene are SGHTA and FQGTGA. Trimming removed 0 bases at V and 0 bases at J, with 15 bases between. CDR3 length: 18 residues. CDR3: CASSLTPGGDSSYNEQFF. For the CDR3, the DNA is TGTGCCAGCAGCTTAACTCCGGGGGGGGACAGCTCCTACAATGAGCAGTTCTTC.

This clone came up a few times. The rearrangement joins TRBV27 to TRBJ2-1, with D possibly matching TRBD2 (6 bases). V lost 3 bases and J lost 7, with 10 bases in between. CDR1 is MNHEY, CDR2 SMNVEV, per germline (reference sequence). The length of the CDR3 is 13 residues. The chain's CDR3 is CASSLGGVNEQFF. The CDR3 region has the DNA TGTGCCAGCAGTTTGGGGGGAGTGAATGAGCAGTTCTTC.